A selection of T cell receptor beta chains follows, all from one sample in a study of CD8 T cells in ankylosing spondylitis. One entry per CDR3 protein, called by TCRdb with MiXCR from the 5' RACE reads. The sample includes some 140,000 distinct CDR3 sequences, roughly 8.3% of them seen just once. Source material: synovial fluid, either unsorted or a sorted T cell fraction (not recorded which). The receptors stem from a male donor with ankylosing spondylitis. The CDR3 runs from the conserved cysteine through the conserved F or W. A D gene is named only where the DNA matches it firmly. Not every row has a clone size; where given, it reads once, few, many or a size class.

CDR3 protein,CDR3 DNA,V gene,J gene,clone size,D gene
CASSPRTHQETQYF,TGTGCCAGCAGTCCTCGGACACACCAAGAGACCCAGTACTTC,TRBV27,TRBJ2-5,few,.
CASSKTGELFF,TGTGCCAGCTCAAAAACCGGGGAGCTGTTTTTT,TRBV18,TRBJ2-2,many,.
CSASGLGTSGRREQYF,TGCAGTGCTAGTGGATTGGGGACTAGCGGGAGACGCGAGCAGTACTTC,TRBV20-1,TRBJ2-7,many,TRBD2
CSATWTGRYEQYF,TGCAGTGCTACCTGGACAGGGAGATACGAGCAGTACTTC,TRBV20-1,TRBJ2-7,few,TRBD1
CSAMGWRYEQYF,TGCAGTGCTATGGGGTGGCGCTACGAGCAGTACTTC,TRBV20-1,TRBJ2-7,many,.
CASSPRQGQDTQYF,TGTGCCAGCAGTCCTCGACAGGGGCAAGATACGCAGTATTTT,TRBV12-3/TRBV12-4,TRBJ2-3,many,TRBD1
CASSQIISGNTEAFF,TGCGCCAGCAGCCAAATAATCTCGGGGAACACTGAAGCTTTCTTT,TRBV5-1,TRBJ1-1,few,.
CASSPRGGGNQPQHF,TGTGCCAGCAGCCCGAGGGGCGGTGGCAATCAGCCCCAGCATTTT,TRBV7-2,TRBJ1-5,medium-sized,.
CASSYPGTNEQFF,TGTGCCAGCAGTTACCCGGGGACCAATGAGCAGTTCTTC,TRBV6-5,TRBJ2-1,few,.
CASRDSQDTQYF,TGCGCCAGCAGGGACAGCCAGGATACGCAGTATTTT,TRBV10-1,TRBJ2-3,few,.
CASSDGITDTQYF,TGTGCCAGCAGTGATGGGATAACAGATACGCAGTATTTT,TRBV2,TRBJ2-3,.,.
CASSHRDRGNEQYF,TGTGCCAGCAGCCACAGGGACAGGGGAAACGAGCAGTACTTC,TRBV5-6,TRBJ2-7,few,TRBD1
CASSLRAETQYF,TGTGCCAGCAGTTTAAGGGCGGAGACCCAGTACTTC,TRBV6-2/TRBV6-3,TRBJ2-5,few,.
CASVAPPANTEAFF,TGTGCCAGCGTGGCCCCGCCGGCGAACACTGAAGCTTTCTTT,TRBV6-1,TRBJ1-1,many,.
CAIGDGAFGYGYTF,TGTGCCATCGGTGATGGGGCGTTTGGCTATGGCTACACCTTC,TRBV10-3,TRBJ1-2,.,.
CSAVPGLAGEYSEQFF,TGCAGTGCCGTTCCGGGACTAGCGGGAGAGTACAGTGAGCAGTTCTTC,TRBV20-1,TRBJ2-1,many,TRBD2
CASSHLLNYEQYF,TGTGCCAGCAGCCACCTACTAAACTACGAGCAGTACTTC,TRBV14,TRBJ2-7,.,.
CASSRNRGDWQPQHF,TGTGCCAGCAGCCGCAACAGGGGGGATTGGCAGCCCCAGCATTTT,TRBV13,TRBJ1-5,many,TRBD1